The rows below give T cell receptor beta chains drawn from one sample of a study of blood T cell repertoires in COVID-19. Using immunoSEQ multiplex PCR, the repertoire was profiled, and TCRdb retains in-frame clones only, with some absent. The table shows approximately 250,000 clones, with approximately 86% occurring only once. Sequenced: peripheral blood. These receptors were taken from a woman aged 55-69 years with COVID-19, enrolled during active disease. The CDR3 runs from the conserved cysteine through the conserved F or W. Each record gives: D gene, J gene, V gene, clone size, CDR3 DNA, CDR3 protein. D genes are given only for firm matches. Clone size, where shown, is once, few, many, or a class for clones that have expanded.

-,TRBJ2-1,TRBV5-1,-,TGCGCCAGCAGCTTGAGGAGAGAAGCAAATGAGCAGTTCTTC,CASSLRREANEQFF
-,TRBJ2-2,TRBV28,-,TGTGCCAGCAGTTTGCAGGATAGGGAGCTGTTTTTT,CASSLQDRELFF
-,TRBJ1-1,TRBV29-1,-,TGCAGCGTTGTGGGACAGAACACTGAAGCTTTCTTT,CSVVGQNTEAFF
-,TRBJ2-7,TRBV7-8,few,TGTGCCAGCAGCCAAGGGGGTGACGGTTCCTACGAGCAGTACTTC,CASSQGGDGSYEQYF
TRBD1,TRBJ1-1,TRBV4-3,-,TGCGCCAGCAGCGCACGACAGGGCTCGGCTGAAGCTTTCTTT,CASSARQGSAEAFF
TRBD1,TRBJ2-1,TRBV4-2,once,TGTGCCAGCAGCCAAGGGTTAGGGGGCTATTACAATGAGCAGTTCTTC,CASSQGLGGYYNEQFF
TRBD2,TRBJ2-3,TRBV5-1,-,TGCGCCAGCAGCTCCCGGGACGGGGGGGATACGCAGTATTTT,CASSSRDGGDTQYF
TRBD1,TRBJ2-3,TRBV24-1,-,TGTGCCACCAGGGGGGTCGGGACAGGCCGCGATACGCAGTATTTT,CATRGVGTGRDTQYF
-,TRBJ1-1,TRBV28,once,TGTGCCAGCAGTTTAGGGGGCTCGGGCACTGAAGCTTTCTTT,CASSLGGSGTEAFF
-,TRBJ2-2,TRBV27,few,TGTGCCAGCAGCGACATCATGAACACCGGGGAGCTGTTTTTT,CASSDIMNTGELFF
TRBD2,TRBJ2-7,TRBV3-1/TRBV3-2,-,TGTGCCAGCAGCCGACGACTAGCGGGAGCCCTCTCCTACGAGCAGTACTTC,CASSRRLAGALSYEQYF
-,TRBJ2-5,TRBV28,-,TGTGCCAGCAGCTCTAGCATCCAGACCCAGTACTTC,CASSSSIQTQYF
-,TRBJ1-1,TRBV7-3,-,TGTGCCAGCAGCCCGCCGGGAGCCGCGAACACTGAAGCTTTCTTT,CASSPPGAANTEAFF
TRBD2,TRBJ2-1,TRBV7-8,-,TGTGCCAGCAGCTTAGCACTCCCGGGACTAGCTTTCCATGAGCAGTTCTTC,CASSLALPGLAFHEQFF
-,TRBJ2-1,TRBV7-9,-,TGTGCCAGCAGCAAAGGTCACTTCCTCTCCTACAATGAGCAGTTCTTC,CASSKGHFLSYNEQFF
-,TRBJ2-6,TRBV9,-,TGTGCCAGCAGCGTAGTCGTTGGCGGGACCGGGGCCAACGTCCTGACTTTC,CASSVVVGGTGANVLTF
TRBD1,TRBJ1-5,TRBV6-5,-,TGTGCCAGCAGTTTGACAGGGAATCAGCCCCAGCATTTT,CASSLTGNQPQHF
-,TRBJ2-3,TRBV6-1,-,TGTGCCAGCAGTGAAGCGCTTCAAGGGGTAGGCGCAGATACGCAGTATTTT,CASSEALQGVGADTQYF
-,TRBJ2-7,TRBV21-1,-,TGTGCCAGCACCAGGGGTCGCCGGCGATGGCGGGAGGTCTCCTACGAGCAGTACTTC,CASTRGRRRWREVSYEQYF
TRBD2,TRBJ2-1,TRBV11-3,-,TGTGCCAGCAGCTGGACTAGCGGGAGGTACAATGAGCAGTTCTTC,CASSWTSGRYNEQFF
TRBD1,TRBJ1-2,TRBV6-1,-,TGTGCCAGCAGTGAACAGGGGGCTGGGGGCTACACCTTC,CASSEQGAGGYTF
-,TRBJ2-7,TRBV28,-,TGTGCCAGCAGCCACAGGGTGCACGAGCAGTACTTC,CASSHRVHEQYF